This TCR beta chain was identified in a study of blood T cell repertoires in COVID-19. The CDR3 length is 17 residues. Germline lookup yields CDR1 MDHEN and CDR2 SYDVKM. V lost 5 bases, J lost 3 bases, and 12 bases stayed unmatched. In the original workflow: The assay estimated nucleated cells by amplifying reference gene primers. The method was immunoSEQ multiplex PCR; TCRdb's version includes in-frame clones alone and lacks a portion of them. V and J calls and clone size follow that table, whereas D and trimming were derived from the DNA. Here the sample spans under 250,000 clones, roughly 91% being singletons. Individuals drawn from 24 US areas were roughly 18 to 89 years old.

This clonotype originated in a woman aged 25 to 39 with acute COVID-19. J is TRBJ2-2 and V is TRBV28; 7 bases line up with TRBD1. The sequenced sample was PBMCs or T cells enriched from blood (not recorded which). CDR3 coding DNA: TGTGCCAGCAGTCCGCCTGGGGGCAGGGGGTACACCGGGGAGCTGTTTTTT. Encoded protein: CASSPPGGRGYTGELFF.